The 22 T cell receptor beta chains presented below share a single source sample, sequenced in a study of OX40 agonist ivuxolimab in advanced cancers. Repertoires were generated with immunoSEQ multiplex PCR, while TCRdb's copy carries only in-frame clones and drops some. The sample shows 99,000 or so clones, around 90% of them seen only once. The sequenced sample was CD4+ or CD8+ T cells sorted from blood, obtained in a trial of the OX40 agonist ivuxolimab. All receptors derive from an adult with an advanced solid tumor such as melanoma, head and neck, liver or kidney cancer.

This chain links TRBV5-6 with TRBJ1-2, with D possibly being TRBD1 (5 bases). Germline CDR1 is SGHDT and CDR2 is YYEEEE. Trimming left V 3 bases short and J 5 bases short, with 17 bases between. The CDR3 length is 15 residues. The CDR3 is CASSWSSSGRYGYTF. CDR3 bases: TGTGCCAGCAGCTGGTCCAGCTCAGGGCGGTATGGCTACACCTTC.

The CDR3 sequence: CASRAERGIVYEQYF. In nucleotides, the CDR3 is TGTGCCAGCAGAGCCGAGCGCGGGATAGTCTACGAGCAGTACTTC. The gene calls are TRBV6-1 and TRBJ2-7, with D perhaps matching TRBD2 (6 bases). Trimming removed 6 bases from V and 3 bases from J, with 18 bases in between. CDR3 size: 15 residues. Germline loops: CDR1 MNHNS, CDR2 SASEGT.

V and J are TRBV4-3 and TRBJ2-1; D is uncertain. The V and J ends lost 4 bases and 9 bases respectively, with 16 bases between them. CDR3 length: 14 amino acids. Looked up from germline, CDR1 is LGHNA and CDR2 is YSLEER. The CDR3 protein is CASSPPGSDVEQFF. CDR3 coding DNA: TGCGCCAGCAGCCCCCCCGGGTCAGACGTTGAGCAGTTCTTC.

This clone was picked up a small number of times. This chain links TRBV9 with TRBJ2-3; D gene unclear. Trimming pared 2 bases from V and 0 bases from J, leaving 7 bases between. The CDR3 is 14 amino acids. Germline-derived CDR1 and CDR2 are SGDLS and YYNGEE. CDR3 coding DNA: TGTGCCAGCAGCGTGACGGATAGCACAGATACGCAGTATTTT. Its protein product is CASSVTDSTDTQYF.

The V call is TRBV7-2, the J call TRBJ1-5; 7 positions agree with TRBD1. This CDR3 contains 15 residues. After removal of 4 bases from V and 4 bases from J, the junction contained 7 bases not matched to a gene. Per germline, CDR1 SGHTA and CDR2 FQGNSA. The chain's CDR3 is CASSSGQGGNQPQHF. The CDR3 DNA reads TGTGCCAGCAGCTCCGGGCAGGGGGGGAATCAGCCCCAGCATTTT.

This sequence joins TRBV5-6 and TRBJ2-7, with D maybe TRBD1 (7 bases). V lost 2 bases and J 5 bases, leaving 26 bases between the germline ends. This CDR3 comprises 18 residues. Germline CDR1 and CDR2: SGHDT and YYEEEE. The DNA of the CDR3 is TGTGCCAGCAGCTTCTCCGGGGGACAGCTCGTACTCCTAAACGAGCAGTACTTC. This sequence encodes CASSFSGGQLVLLNEQYF. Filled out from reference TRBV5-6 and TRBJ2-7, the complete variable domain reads DAGVTQSPTHLIKTRGQQVTLRCSPKSGHDTVSWYQQALGQGPQFIFQYYEEEERQRGNFPDRFSGHQFPNYSSELNVNALLLGDSALYLCASSFSGGQLVLLNEQYFGPGTRLTVT.

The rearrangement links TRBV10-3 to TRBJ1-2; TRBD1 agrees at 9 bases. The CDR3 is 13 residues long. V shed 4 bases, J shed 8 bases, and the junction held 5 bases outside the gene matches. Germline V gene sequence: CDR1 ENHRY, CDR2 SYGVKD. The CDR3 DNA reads TGTGCCATCAGTGGAGCGGACAGGGGAGGCTACACCTTC. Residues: CAISGADRGGYTF.

This CDR3 reads CASSTTGGAGANVLTF. CDR3 in DNA: TGTGCCAGCAGCACAACAGGGGGCGCTGGGGCCAACGTCCTGACTTTC. V usage is TRBV7-2 and J usage is TRBJ2-6, with TRBD1 identical over 9 bases. The CDR3 totals 16 residues. Germline trimming cut 5 bases from V and 2 bases from J; bases unmatched to any gene: 4. The germline gives CDR1 SGHTA, CDR2 FQGNSA.

For the CDR3, the DNA is TGCAGCGTTGACAGGGGGGCCTACAATGAGCAGTTCTTC. Amino acids: CSVDRGAYNEQFF. The chain employs TRBV29-1 and TRBJ2-1, with D possibly matching TRBD1 (7 bases). The V gene's germline CDR1 is SQVTM and CDR2 ANQGSEA. V dropped 3 bases and J dropped 2 bases, with 8 bases sitting between them. This CDR3 is 13 amino acids long.

CDR3 coding DNA: TGTGCCAGCTCACGACTGACAGGGTACACTGGAAACACCATATATTTT. Its protein product is CASSRLTGYTGNTIYF. This sequence joins TRBV18 and TRBJ1-3; 7 positions match TRBD1. The trim removed 4 bases at V and 2 bases at J, leaving 8 bases unmatched. Germline CDR1 KGHSH, CDR2 LQKENI. The CDR3 spans 16 residues.

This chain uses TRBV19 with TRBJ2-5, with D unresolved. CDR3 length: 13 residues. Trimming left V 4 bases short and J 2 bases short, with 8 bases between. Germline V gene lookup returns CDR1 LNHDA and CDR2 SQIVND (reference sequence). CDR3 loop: CASSNGIQETQYF. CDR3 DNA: TGTGCCAGTAGTAACGGAATTCAAGAGACCCAGTACTTC.

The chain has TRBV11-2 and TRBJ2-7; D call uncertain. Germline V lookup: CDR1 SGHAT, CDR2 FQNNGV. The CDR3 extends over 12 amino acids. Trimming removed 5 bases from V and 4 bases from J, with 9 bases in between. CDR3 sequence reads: CASSTSGYEQYF. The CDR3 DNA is TGTGCCAGCAGCACCTCCGGGTACGAGCAGTACTTC.

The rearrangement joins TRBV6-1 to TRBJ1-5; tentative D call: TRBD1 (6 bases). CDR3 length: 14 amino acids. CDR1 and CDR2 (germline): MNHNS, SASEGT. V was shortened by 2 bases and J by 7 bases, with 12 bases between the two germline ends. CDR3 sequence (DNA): TGTGCCAGCAGTGAAAGCGGGGGGCGACAGCCCCAGCATTTT. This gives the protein CASSESGGRQPQHF.

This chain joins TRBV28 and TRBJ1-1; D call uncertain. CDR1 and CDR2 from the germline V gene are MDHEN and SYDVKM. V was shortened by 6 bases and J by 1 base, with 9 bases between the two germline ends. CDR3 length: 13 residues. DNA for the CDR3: TGTGCCAGCAGGGGCATCACGAACACTGAAGCTTTCTTT. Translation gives CASRGITNTEAFF.

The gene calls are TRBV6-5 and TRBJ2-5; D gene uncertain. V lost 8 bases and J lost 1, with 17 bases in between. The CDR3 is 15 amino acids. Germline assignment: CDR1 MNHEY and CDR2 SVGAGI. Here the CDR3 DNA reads TGTGCCAGCGGTGCACGGGTCGCCAGCCAAGAGACCCAGTACTTC. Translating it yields CASGARVASQETQYF.

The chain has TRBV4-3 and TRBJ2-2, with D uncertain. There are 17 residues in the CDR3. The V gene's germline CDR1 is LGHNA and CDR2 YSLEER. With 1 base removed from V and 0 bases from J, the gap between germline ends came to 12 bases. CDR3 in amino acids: CASSQVHTSTNTGELFF. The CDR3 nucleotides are TGCGCCAGCAGCCAAGTTCACACCTCGACGAACACCGGGGAGCTGTTTTTT.

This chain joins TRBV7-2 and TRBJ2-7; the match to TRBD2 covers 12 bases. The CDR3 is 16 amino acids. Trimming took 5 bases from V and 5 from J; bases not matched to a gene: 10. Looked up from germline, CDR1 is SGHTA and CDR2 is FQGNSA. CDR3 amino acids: CASSTQTSGSNHEQYF. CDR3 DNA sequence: TGTGCCAGCAGCACCCAGACTAGCGGGAGTAATCACGAGCAGTACTTC.

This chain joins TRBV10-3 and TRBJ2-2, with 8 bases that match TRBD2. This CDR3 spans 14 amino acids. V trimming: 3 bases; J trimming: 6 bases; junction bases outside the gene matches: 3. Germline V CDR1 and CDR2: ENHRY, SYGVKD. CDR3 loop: CAISEYGRAGELFF. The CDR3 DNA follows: TGTGCCATCAGTGAATACGGGAGGGCCGGGGAGCTGTTTTTT.

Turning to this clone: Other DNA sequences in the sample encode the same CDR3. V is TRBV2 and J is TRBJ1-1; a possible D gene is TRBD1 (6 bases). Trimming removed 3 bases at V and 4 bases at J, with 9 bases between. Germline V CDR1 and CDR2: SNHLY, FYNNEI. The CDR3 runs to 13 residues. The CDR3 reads CASSDRGGTEAFF. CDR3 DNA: TGTGCCAGCAGTGACAGGGGTGGCACTGAAGCTTTCTTT.

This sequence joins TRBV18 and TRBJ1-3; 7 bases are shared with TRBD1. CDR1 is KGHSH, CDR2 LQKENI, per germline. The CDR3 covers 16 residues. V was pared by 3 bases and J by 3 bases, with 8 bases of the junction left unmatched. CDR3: CASSPGLDRDGNTIYF. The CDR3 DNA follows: TGTGCCAGCTCACCGGGATTAGACAGGGATGGAAACACCATATATTTT.

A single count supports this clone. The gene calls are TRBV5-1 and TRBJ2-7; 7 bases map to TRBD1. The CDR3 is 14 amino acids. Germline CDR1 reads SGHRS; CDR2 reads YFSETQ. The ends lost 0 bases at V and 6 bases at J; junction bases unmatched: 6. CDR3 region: CASSLEGGLTEQYF. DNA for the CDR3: TGCGCCAGCAGCTTGGAAGGGGGCCTTACCGAGCAGTACTTC.

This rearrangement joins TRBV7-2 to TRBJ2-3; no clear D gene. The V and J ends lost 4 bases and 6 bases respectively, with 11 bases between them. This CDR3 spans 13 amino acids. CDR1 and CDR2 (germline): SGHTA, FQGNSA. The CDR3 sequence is CASSSAVVDTQYF. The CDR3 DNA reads TGTGCCAGCAGCTCTGCTGTTGTCGATACGCAGTATTTT.